This T cell receptor beta chain was found in a study of neurological immune-mediated disorders. Whole-study results and caveats: Phylogenetic grouping put 18 of 34 multiple sclerosis patients' repertoires into one related-CDR3 cluster, a possible signature.

At least ten counts were recorded for this clonotype. Its antigen is unidentified. Each CDR3 protein gets one entry after TCRdb re-called the 5' RACE reads with MiXCR. Here the sample spans about 46,000 distinct CDR3 sequences, under 3.5% being singletons. CDR3 size: 13 residues. Germline V gene data show CDR1 as DFQATT and CDR2 as SNEGSKA (reference sequence). Trimming took 7 bases from V and 2 from J, leaving 14 bases between them. The source material was PBMCs. The sequence came from a woman in her fifties or sixties with multiple sclerosis. The rearrangement joins TRBV20-1 to TRBJ1-1; TRBD1 might be the D (6 bases). This CDR3 is CSVHRELNTEAFF. The DNA of the CDR3 is TGCAGTGTGCACAGGGAACTTAACACTGAAGCTTTCTTT.